The clone carrying this TCR beta chain was seen just once. TCRdb's copy holds only in-frame clones and misses some; the assay was immunoSEQ multiplex PCR. The data contain approximately 50,000 clones, around 94% of them seen just once; the ten biggest clones take up around 0.61%. This entry belongs to a study of T cell changes during pregnancy in multiple sclerosis. The CDR3 is 13 residues long. CDR1 SEHNR and CDR2 FQNEAQ come from the germline V gene (reference sequence). Trimming took off 5 bases at V and 5 bases at J, with 12 bases between the two ends. The rearrangement uses TRBV7-9 and TRBJ2-5; perhaps TRBD1 as D (6 bases). The sequencing used CD4+ T cells from peripheral blood mononuclear cells, collected in the third trimester of pregnancy. The source of this sequence is a female donor with multiple sclerosis, enrolled in a pregnancy study. Here the CDR3 DNA reads TGTGCCAGCAGCCCCAGGGGTCCGGAGACCCAGTACTTC. Protein sequence: CASSPRGPETQYF.